What follows are 28 T cell receptor beta chains derived from one specimen sequenced in a study of cytomegalovirus exposure and HLA in healthy donors (dated by TCRdb to 2015 to 2018). The method was the immunoSEQ multiplex PCR assay. For the multiplex PCR, a mixture combining 60 forward primers for TCR Vbeta segments and 13 reverse primers for TCR Jbeta segments was used. TCRdb limited this immuneACCESS table to in-frame rearrangements with V and J called. A share of clones is missing; checked studies link under half to unresolved V genes, and the rest is unexplained. The sample table holds about 130,000 clones, of which 80% to 90% were seen once. The top ten clones comprise roughly 0.99% of the sample. Sequencing used PBMCs. The receptors were gathered from a woman aged 25 to 39 in good health and CMV-seronegative.

This sequence joins TRBV6-5 and TRBJ2-5; 14 nucleotides agree with TRBD2. The J segment lost 4 bases and the V segment lost 5 bases, leaving 3 bases of the junction unmatched. The germline gives CDR1 MNHEY, CDR2 SVGAGI. The CDR3 has 15 amino acids. The CDR3 coding sequence is TGTGCCAGCAGTCGCGGGACTAGCGGGAGAGAGACCCAGTACTTC. Translation: CASSRGTSGRETQYF.

This clone was counted between two and nine times. V gene TRBV2 combines with J gene TRBJ2-2, with 11 positions matching TRBD2. This CDR3 is 16 amino acids long. CDR1 and CDR2 from the germline V gene are SNHLY and FYNNEI. The trim removed 6 bases at V and 2 bases at J, leaving 5 bases unmatched. The CDR3 DNA reads as TGTGCCAGCAGCGGGACTAGCGGTTATAACACCGGGGAGCTGTTTTTT. The encoded protein is CASSGTSGYNTGELFF. Drawing the rest from reference TRBV2 and TRBJ2-2, the complete variable domain is EPEVTQTPSHQVTQMGQEVILRCVPISNHLYFYWYRQILGQKVEFLVSFYNNEISEKSEIFDDQFSVERPDGSNFTLKIRSTKLEDSAMYFCASSGTSGYNTGELFFGEGSRLTVL.

This clone was picked up a small number of times. The CDR3 DNA reads TGTGCCACTCGACAGGGGGCGCTTGGCTACACCTTC. Translation: CATRQGALGYTF. This sequence joins TRBV6-6 and TRBJ1-2, with TRBD1 identical over 10 bases. The germline CDR1 and CDR2 sequences are MNHNY and SVGAGI (reference sequence). There are 12 residues in the CDR3. Germline trimming cut 10 bases from V and 7 bases from J; bases unmatched to any gene: 6.

This clone has more than one count but fewer than ten. V gene TRBV30 combines with J gene TRBJ1-2; 9 nucleotides agree with TRBD1. Per germline, CDR1 GTSNPN and CDR2 SVGIG (reference sequence). This CDR3 spans 16 amino acids. J gave up 6 bases and V 0 bases, and 11 bases lay outside the gene matches. CDR3 loop: CAWSVWWVGQGDGYTF. The CDR3 bases are TGTGCCTGGAGTGTATGGTGGGTGGGACAGGGCGATGGCTACACCTTC.

The chain carries TRBV7-2 and TRBJ2-3, with TRBD2 as a possible D gene (7 bases). Germline loops: CDR1 SGHTA, CDR2 FQGNSA. The CDR3 runs 16 residues. V was pared by 2 bases and J by 2 bases, with 14 bases between. The CDR3, as DNA: TGTGCCAGCAGCTTATGGGGGGGGGCGGACACAGATACGCAGTATTTT. Protein: CASSLWGGADTDTQYF.

This chain joins TRBV30 and TRBJ1-2, with D maybe TRBD1 (6 bases). CDR3 length: 15 residues. CDR1 and CDR2 (germline): GTSNPN, SVGIG (reference sequence). V lost 0 bases to trimming and J lost 2 bases, with 13 bases between them. CDR3 bases: TGTGCCTGGAGTGTACGCGTAGGGGGAAACTATGGCTACACCTTC. Protein product: CAWSVRVGGNYGYTF.

This chain connects TRBV2 to TRBJ1-3; the D gene is possibly TRBD1 (5 bases). This CDR3 contains 15 residues. The germline CDR1 and CDR2 sequences are SNHLY and FYNNEI. The germline V and J ends were trimmed by 4 bases and 0 bases, with 10 bases remaining between them. CDR3 region: CASSGGVSSGNTIYF. The CDR3 DNA reads TGTGCCAGCAGTGGGGGGGTTAGCTCTGGAAACACCATATATTTT.

V usage is TRBV7-9 and J usage is TRBJ1-1, with 8 positions matching TRBD1. The length of the CDR3 is 14 residues. The V and J ends lost 6 bases and 5 bases, in that order; junction bases with no gene match: 8. Per the germline V gene, CDR1 is SEHNR and CDR2 is FQNEAQ (reference sequence). The CDR3 region has the DNA TGTGCCAGCAGACCAACAGGGGGAGGGACTGAAGCTTTCTTT. It translates to CASRPTGGGTEAFF.

This clone showed up just a few times. CDR3 sequence (DNA): TGTGCCAGCAGTCCCCGGGACACCTTCTACGAGCAGTACTTC. Protein product: CASSPRDTFYEQYF. The V gene is TRBV2, the J gene TRBJ2-7, with D perhaps TRBD1 (6 bases). V gave up 5 bases and J gave up 3 bases, with 14 bases separating them. Germline CDR1 reads SNHLY; CDR2 reads FYNNEI. This CDR3 region has 14 residues.

The chain is built from TRBV2 and TRBJ2-2; a possible D gene is TRBD1 (5 bases). V was pared by 6 bases and J by 7 bases, with 12 bases between. CDR3 length: 13 residues. The germline V gene has CDR1 SNHLY and CDR2 FYNNEI. Written as DNA, the CDR3 is TGTGCCAGCAGCGAGACAGTTCGCGGGGAGCTGTTTTTT. The encoded protein is CASSETVRGELFF. The full variable domain, in which reference TRBV2 and TRBJ2-2 provide the parts outside the CDR3, is EPEVTQTPSHQVTQMGQEVILRCVPISNHLYFYWYRQILGQKVEFLVSFYNNEISEKSEIFDDQFSVERPDGSNFTLKIRSTKLEDSAMYFCASSETVRGELFFGEGSRLTVL.

This clone was detected a few times. This rearrangement joins TRBV19 to TRBJ1-6; D is unclear. V lost 2 bases, J lost 7 bases, and 9 bases lay in between. This CDR3 is 14 amino acids long. The V gene's germline CDR1 is LNHDA and CDR2 SQIVND (reference sequence). CDR3 region: CASSISGSNSPLHF. The CDR3 DNA follows: TGTGCCAGTAGTATATCAGGCTCCAATTCACCCCTCCACTTT.

In the case of this clone: Compared with germline, one end of the junction differs, possibly owing to a read error. Additional DNA sequences in this sample encode the identical CDR3. The rearrangement joins TRBV11-3 to TRBJ2-3; D is possibly TRBD2 (6 bases). Germline-derived CDR1 and CDR2 are SGHNT and YENEEA. This CDR3 is built from 15 residues. The CDR3 region has the DNA TGCGCCAGCAGAAGGGAAAGCGGGAGCACAGATACGCAGTATTTT. Its protein product is CASRRESGSTDTQYF.

This rearrangement joins TRBV6-5 to TRBJ1-5, with D perhaps TRBD1 (5 bases). Deletions cut 2 bases from V and 5 bases from J, with 10 bases between. Germline CDR1 is MNHEY and CDR2 is SVGAGI. The length of the CDR3 is 14 residues. The CDR3 bases are TGTGCCAGCAGTTACCCCTTGACAGATCAGCCCCAGCATTTT. This encodes CASSYPLTDQPQHF.

This clone was detected only a few times. This chain joins TRBV19 and TRBJ1-5; TRBD1 is a possible D gene (5 bases). V lost 3 bases to trimming and J lost 0 bases, with 15 bases between them. The CDR3 is 17 residues long. CDR1 is LNHDA, CDR2 SQIVND, per germline (reference sequence). The DNA of the CDR3 is TGTGCCAGTAGTATTAGACAGAGCCACTTTAGCAATCAGCCCCAGCATTTT. It yields the protein CASSIRQSHFSNQPQHF.

Comments on this clone: This sample includes further DNA sequences coding for the same CDR3. V and J are TRBV6-6 and TRBJ1-5; 9 nucleotides align to TRBD1. V lost 5 bases and J lost 5; bases outside the gene matches: 4. This CDR3 spans 14 amino acids. Germline V gene data show CDR1 as MNHNY and CDR2 as SVGAGI (reference sequence). Here the CDR3 reads CASSMDRGHQPQHF. The CDR3 DNA reads TGTGCCAGCAGTATGGACAGGGGTCATCAGCCCCAGCATTTT.

The chain links TRBV7-8 to TRBJ2-7, with 8 bases fitting TRBD2. This CDR3 is 15 amino acids long. Looked up from germline, CDR1 is SGHVS and CDR2 is FQNEAQ. The V gene end was trimmed by 7 bases and the J gene end by 0 bases; junction bases not matched to a gene: 8. CDR3 bases: TGTGCCAGCACCGCCCGGGGGGGCTTCTCCTACGAGCAGTACTTC. Amino acids: CASTARGGFSYEQYF.

The gene calls are TRBV25-1 and TRBJ2-1; D perhaps matches TRBD2 (5 bases). Looked up from germline, CDR1 is MGHDK and CDR2 is SYGVNS. V was shortened by 2 bases and J by 0 bases, with 11 bases between the two germline ends. This CDR3 is 16 amino acids long. The CDR3 region has the DNA TGTGCCAGCAGTGAAAACCCGGGAAACTCCTACAATGAGCAGTTCTTC. This codes for CASSENPGNSYNEQFF.

This chain links TRBV6-6 with TRBJ2-3; 7 bases map to TRBD1. J lost 10 bases, V lost 4 bases, and 5 bases had no gene match. Per germline, CDR1 MNHNY and CDR2 SVGAGI (reference sequence). This CDR3 has 12 amino acids. The CDR3 DNA reads TGTGCCAGCAGTTCGGGACAGAGAGCGCAGTATTTT. The encoded protein is CASSSGQRAQYF.

CDR3 in amino acids: CASSLYWDRDNQPQHF. CDR3 nucleotides: TGTGCCAGCAGCCTCTATTGGGACAGAGACAATCAGCCCCAGCATTTT. The chain combines TRBV14 with TRBJ1-5; 7 bases align to TRBD1. V shed 4 bases, J shed 3 bases, and the junction held 9 bases outside the gene matches. Germline V CDR1 and CDR2: SGHDN, FVKESK. The length of the CDR3 is 16 residues.

The chain recombines TRBV5-5 with TRBJ1-2; D perhaps matches TRBD1 (6 bases). V was pared by 3 bases and J by 0 bases, with 15 bases between. Germline V gene lookup returns CDR1 SGHKS and CDR2 YYEKEE (reference sequence). CDR3 length equals 16 residues. The CDR3 here is CASSSHRERANYGYTF. Here the CDR3 DNA reads TGTGCCAGCAGCTCCCACAGGGAAAGGGCTAACTATGGCTACACCTTC.

The chain carries TRBV7-2 and TRBJ2-7; D gene uncertain. V dropped 1 base and J dropped 5 bases, with 18 bases sitting between them. Germline V gene data show CDR1 as SGHTA and CDR2 as FQGNSA. The CDR3 has 16 residues. CDR3 in DNA: TGTGCCAGCAGCTTAGTAGGAGCCATATTGGGTAACGAGCAGTACTTC. This codes for CASSLVGAILGNEQYF.

The chain is built from TRBV7-8 and TRBJ2-1; D call uncertain. There are 13 residues in the CDR3. CDR1 is SGHVS, CDR2 FQNEAQ, per germline. V lost 3 bases and J 9 bases, leaving 12 bases between the germline ends. The DNA of the CDR3 is TGTGCCAGCAGCTTTGGTTCGCTCGGTGAGCAGTTCTTC. Translated, it gives CASSFGSLGEQFF.

The chain combines TRBV27 with TRBJ1-5, with D tentatively TRBD1 (5 bases). The CDR3 runs 17 residues. V was clipped by 2 bases and J by 0 bases, with 14 bases between them. Looked up from germline, CDR1 is MNHEY and CDR2 is SMNVEV (reference sequence). CDR3 sequence: CASSLRPGTFSNQPQHF. In nucleotides, the CDR3 is TGTGCCAGCAGTTTACGCCCCGGGACTTTTAGCAATCAGCCCCAGCATTTT.

The J gene is TRBJ2-2, the V gene TRBV10-2; TRBD1 might be the D (6 bases). CDR1 and CDR2 (germline): WSHSY, SAAADI. The V end lost 8 bases, the J end lost 3 bases, and 10 bases lay between the germline ends. This CDR3 spans 13 amino acids. The CDR3 loop reads CASEQGYTGELFF. CDR3 coding DNA: TGCGCCAGCGAACAGGGATACACCGGGGAGCTGTTTTTT.

V and J are TRBV4-1 and TRBJ1-4; TRBD1 aligns across 7 bases. CDR1 MGHRA and CDR2 YSYEKL come from the germline V gene. Losses at the gene ends were 3 bases for V and 12 bases for J; bases not matched to a gene: 16. The CDR3 runs to 16 residues. DNA of the CDR3: TGCGCCAGCAGCCAGGACCCGACAGGGAAAAGTGTGCAACTGTTTTTT. It translates to CASSQDPTGKSVQLFF.

V is TRBV9 and J is TRBJ2-4; 16 bases agree with TRBD2. CDR1 and CDR2 from the germline V gene are SGDLS and YYNGEE. The ends lost 4 bases at V and 3 bases at J; junction bases unmatched: 10. The CDR3 is 19 residues long. CDR3 sequence: CASSPQGLAGGRDKNIQYF. In nucleotides, the CDR3 is TGTGCCAGCAGCCCTCAGGGACTAGCGGGGGGGCGGGACAAAAACATTCAGTACTTC.

This chain joins TRBV14 and TRBJ2-2; a weak D match, TRBD2 (6 bases). Germline CDR1 SGHDN, CDR2 FVKESK. Trimming stripped 2 bases from V and 5 bases from J, with 15 bases between. This CDR3 region has 16 residues. The CDR3 protein is CASSQLGGLGTGELFF. Here the CDR3 DNA reads TGTGCCAGCAGCCAACTCGGGGGTCTAGGGACCGGGGAGCTGTTTTTT.

The chain joins TRBV6-1 to TRBJ1-1, with a tentative D call TRBD1 (6 bases). Germline loops: CDR1 MNHNS, CDR2 SASEGT. The CDR3 extends over 15 amino acids. Between the trimmed V and J ends, which lost 2 bases and 1 base, there was a span of 11 bases. CDR3 protein: CASSEQAGANTEAFF. CDR3 in DNA: TGTGCCAGCAGTGAACAGGCAGGGGCGAACACTGAAGCTTTCTTT.